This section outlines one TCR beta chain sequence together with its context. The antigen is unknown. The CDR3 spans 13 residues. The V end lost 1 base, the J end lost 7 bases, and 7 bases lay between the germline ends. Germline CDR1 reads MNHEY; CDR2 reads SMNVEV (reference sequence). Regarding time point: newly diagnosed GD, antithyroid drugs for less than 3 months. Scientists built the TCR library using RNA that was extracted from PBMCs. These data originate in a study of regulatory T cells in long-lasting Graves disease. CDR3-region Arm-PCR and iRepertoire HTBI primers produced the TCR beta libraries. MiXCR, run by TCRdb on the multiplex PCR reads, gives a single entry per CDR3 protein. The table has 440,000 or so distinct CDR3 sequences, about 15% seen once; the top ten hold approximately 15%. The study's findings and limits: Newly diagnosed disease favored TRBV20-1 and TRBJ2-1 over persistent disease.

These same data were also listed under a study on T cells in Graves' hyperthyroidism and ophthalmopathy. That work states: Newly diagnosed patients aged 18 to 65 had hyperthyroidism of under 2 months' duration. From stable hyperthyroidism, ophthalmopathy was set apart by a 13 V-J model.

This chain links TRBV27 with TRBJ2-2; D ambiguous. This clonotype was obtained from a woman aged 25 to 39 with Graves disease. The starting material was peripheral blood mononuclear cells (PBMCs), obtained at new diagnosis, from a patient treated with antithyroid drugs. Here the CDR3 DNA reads TGTGCCAGCAGTTTATTGGCTAGCGGGGAGCTGTTTTTT. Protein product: CASSLLASGELFF.